The 31 T cell receptor beta chains below come from one sample, sequenced in a study of T cell responses to AZD1222 COVID-19 vaccine. TCRdb's table, derived via immunoSEQ multiplex PCR, lists solely in-frame clones and lacks some. The sample contains about 180,000 clones, roughly 88% of which appear only once. The sample consisted of peripheral blood, taken on day 0 of AZD1222 vaccination. The receptors shown here come from an adult in good health.

The V call is TRBV2, the J call TRBJ2-5; D not resolved. CDR3 size: 13 residues. V gave up 6 bases and J gave up 5 bases, with 13 bases separating them. The germline gives CDR1 SNHLY, CDR2 FYNNEI. The CDR3, as DNA: TGTGCCAGCAGCCCTCTAGGACGGGAGACCCAGTACTTC. It specifies CASSPLGRETQYF.

This chain uses TRBV18 with TRBJ2-7; TRBD1 agrees at 7 bases. The CDR3 consists of 15 residues. The trim removed 6 bases at V and 1 base at J, leaving 9 bases unmatched. CDR1 and CDR2 from the germline V gene are KGHSH and LQKENI. The DNA of the CDR3 is TGTGCCAGCTCCCCCGGACGACAGGGTTCCTACGAGCAGTACTTC. Its protein product is CASSPGRQGSYEQYF. The full variable domain, in which reference TRBV18 and TRBJ2-7 provide the parts outside the CDR3, is NAGVMQNPRHLVRRRGQEARLRCSPMKGHSHVYWYRQLPEEGLKFMVYLQKENIIDESGMPKERFSAEFPKEGPSILRIQQVVRGDSAAYFCASSPGRQGSYEQYFGPGTRLTVT.

The chain carries TRBV5-6 and TRBJ1-4; a possible D gene is TRBD1 (6 bases). This CDR3 is 16 amino acids long. Germline V gene lookup returns CDR1 SGHDT and CDR2 YYEEEE. Trimming took 0 bases from V and 3 from J, leaving 12 bases between them. Here the CDR3 reads CASSLVGGRANEKLFF. CDR3 sequence (DNA): TGTGCCAGCAGCTTGGTTGGGGGGCGAGCTAATGAAAAACTGTTTTTT.

CDR3 region: CATRRPGLALMGPYEQYF. CDR3 sequence (DNA): TGTGCCACCAGAAGGCCGGGACTAGCGCTTATGGGGCCTTACGAGCAGTACTTC. The chain joins TRBV24-1 to TRBJ2-7; 10 bases map to TRBD2. This CDR3 comprises 18 residues. J lost 4 bases, V lost 7 bases, and 18 bases had no gene match. CDR1 is KGHDR, CDR2 SFDVKD, per germline.

The table lists this clone with a count of one. This chain uses TRBV7-2 with TRBJ2-3; 13 nucleotides line up with TRBD2. Germline lookup yields CDR1 SGHTA and CDR2 FQGNSA. J lost 5 bases, V lost 5 bases, and 4 bases had no gene match. The CDR3 loop spans 15 amino acids. The CDR3 loop is CASSPGLAGIDTQYF. The CDR3 coding sequence is TGTGCCAGCAGCCCGGGACTAGCGGGGATAGATACGCAGTATTTT. The whole variable domain, filled in from reference TRBV7-2 and TRBJ2-3, reads GAGVSQSPSNKVTEKGKDVELRCDPISGHTALYWYRQSLGQGLEFLIYFQGNSAPDKSGLPSDRFSAERTGGSVSTLTIQRTQQEDSAVYLCASSPGLAGIDTQYFGPGTRLTVL.

The CDR3 DNA is TGTGCCAGCAAACCGGGGGCGCAGGGAAACACCATATATTTT. Residues: CASKPGAQGNTIYF. This sequence joins TRBV28 and TRBJ1-3; TRBD1 might be the D (6 bases). Trimming took 7 bases from V and 4 from J, leaving 14 bases between them. CDR1 MDHEN and CDR2 SYDVKM come from the germline V gene. The CDR3 is 14 amino acids.

The genes are TRBV13 and TRBJ2-7, with 8 bases fitting TRBD1. V was clipped by 5 bases and J by 2 bases; unmatched bases: 8. There are 15 residues in the CDR3. The germline V gene encodes CDR1 PRHDT and CDR2 FYEKMQ (reference sequence). CDR3 DNA: TGTGCCAGCAGCCAGACCTGGGACAGGACCTACGAGCAGTACTTC. Translated: CASSQTWDRTYEQYF.

The J gene is TRBJ2-1, the V gene TRBV4-1; the D gene is possibly TRBD2 (6 bases). This CDR3 has 15 amino acids. V was cut by 6 bases and J by 5 bases, with 17 bases left in between. CDR1 and CDR2 (germline): MGHRA, YSYEKL. The CDR3 here is CASRDSGGWDNEQFF. The CDR3, as DNA: TGCGCCAGCAGGGATTCTGGGGGGTGGGACAATGAGCAGTTCTTC.

This CDR3 is CASGLGGSTDTQYF. The CDR3 DNA reads as TGTGCTAGTGGTTTGGGGGGTAGCACAGATACGCAGTATTTT. The rearrangement joins TRBV12-5 to TRBJ2-3, with D uncertain. The V end lost 1 base, the J end lost 0 bases, and 5 bases lay between the germline ends. Germline V gene lookup returns CDR1 LGHNT and CDR2 FRNRAP. The CDR3 is made up of 14 amino acids.

The genes are TRBV12-3 or TRBV12-4 and TRBJ1-1; D ambiguous. The V end lost 5 bases, the J end lost 3 bases, and 7 bases lay between the germline ends. This CDR3 is 12 amino acids long. This CDR3 reads CASSEEYTEAFF. As DNA, the CDR3 is TGTGCCAGCAGTGAGGAGTACACTGAAGCTTTCTTT.

The chain is built from TRBV30 and TRBJ2-7, with D perhaps TRBD2 (5 bases). V was trimmed by 3 bases and J by 0 bases, leaving 9 bases between them. The germline CDR1 and CDR2 sequences are GTSNPN and SVGIG (reference sequence). The CDR3 sequence is 13 residues long. In DNA, the CDR3 is TGTGCCTGGAGCCGGGATTACTCCTACGAGCAGTACTTC. Translated: CAWSRDYSYEQYF.

In its sample, this clone was seen many times. The chain couples TRBV6-5 to TRBJ2-2; D may be TRBD2 (6 bases). This CDR3 has 14 amino acids. Trimming stripped 5 bases from V and 2 bases from J, with 9 bases between. The germline V gene encodes CDR1 MNHEY and CDR2 SVGAGI. CDR3 protein: CASSRTINTGELFF. The CDR3 DNA follows: TGTGCCAGCAGTAGGACTATTAACACCGGGGAGCTGTTTTTT.

The chain uses TRBV7-9 and TRBJ1-1, with TRBD1 matching over 7 bases. Trimming removed 6 bases from V and 0 bases from J; junction bases left unmatched: 10. The length of the CDR3 is 16 residues. Germline V gene lookup returns CDR1 SEHNR and CDR2 FQNEAQ (reference sequence). CDR3 in amino acids: CASSPDRNPMNTEAFF. CDR3 in DNA: TGTGCCAGCAGTCCGGACAGGAACCCCATGAACACTGAAGCTTTCTTT.

This chain connects TRBV18 to TRBJ1-5; the match to TRBD1 covers 10 bases. V gave up 3 bases and J gave up 2 bases; unmatched junction bases: 4. The CDR3 runs to 16 residues. Germline assignment: CDR1 KGHSH and CDR2 LQKENI. The CDR3: CASSPPGTGGNQPQHF. DNA of the CDR3: TGTGCCAGCTCACCCCCCGGGACAGGGGGCAATCAGCCCCAGCATTTT.

V gene TRBV9 combines with J gene TRBJ2-7; 10 positions agree with TRBD1. The CDR3 consists of 16 residues. V lost 4 bases and J lost 3; bases outside the gene matches: 10. Germline V gene data show CDR1 as SGDLS and CDR2 as YYNGEE. CDR3 DNA sequence: TGTGCCAGCAGCCCGACGGACAGGGGGGTGTTCTACGAGCAGTACTTC. It specifies CASSPTDRGVFYEQYF.

The V and J genes are TRBV11-1 and TRBJ1-2; TRBD1 matches 8 bases. Losses at the gene ends were 5 bases for V and 4 bases for J; bases not matched to a gene: 9. The CDR3 runs 15 residues. Germline CDR1 SGHAT, CDR2 FQDESV (reference sequence). DNA for the CDR3: TGTGCCAGCAGCCAGACAGGGGCGGGGAGCTATGGCTACACCTTC. Encoded protein: CASSQTGAGSYGYTF.

J is TRBJ2-7 and V is TRBV5-5; 13 nucleotides align to TRBD2. Germline V gene data show CDR1 as SGHKS and CDR2 as YYEKEE (reference sequence). Trimming took 3 bases from V and 2 from J; bases not matched to a gene: 8. The CDR3 sequence is 17 residues long. The CDR3 protein is CASSSGLAGNLPYEQYF. CDR3 nucleotides: TGTGCCAGCAGCTCGGGACTAGCGGGGAACCTCCCCTACGAGCAGTACTTC.

The DNA of the CDR3 is TGTGCCAGCACCCCAGGGTATAGCAATCAGCCCCAGCATTTT. It specifies CASTPGYSNQPQHF. The chain combines TRBV28 with TRBJ1-5; D perhaps matches TRBD1 (5 bases). This CDR3 has 14 residues. V lost 7 bases and J lost 0, with 10 bases in between. CDR1 and CDR2 (germline): MDHEN, SYDVKM.

This sequence joins TRBV25-1 and TRBJ2-7; 9 bases fit TRBD1. Germline V gene lookup returns CDR1 MGHDK and CDR2 SYGVNS. V dropped 5 bases and J dropped 2; count of bases not matched to a gene: 4. The CDR3 length is 14 residues. The CDR3 protein is CASSRTGAAYEQYF. In nucleotides, the CDR3 is TGTGCCAGCAGTCGGACAGGGGCGGCCTACGAGCAGTACTTC.

The chain couples TRBV7-8 to TRBJ1-3; possible D gene TRBD1, 5 bases. V lost 6 bases, J lost 3 bases, and 12 bases lay in between. Germline loops: CDR1 SGHVS, CDR2 FQNEAQ. The CDR3 loop spans 14 amino acids. CDR3 amino acids: CASRSGTVGNTIYF. The CDR3 DNA sequence: TGTGCCAGCAGATCAGGGACGGTTGGAAACACCATATATTTT.

This clone has more than one count but fewer than ten. This chain connects TRBV4-1 to TRBJ1-5, with D perhaps matching TRBD1 (6 bases). From germline, CDR1 is MGHRA and CDR2 YSYEKL. V lost 0 bases and J 4 bases, leaving 10 bases between the germline ends. CDR3 length: 15 residues. The CDR3 loop reads CASSQDSRGNQPQHF. The DNA of the CDR3 is TGCGCCAGCAGCCAAGACTCAAGGGGGAATCAGCCCCAGCATTTT.

The J gene is TRBJ2-2, the V gene TRBV29-1; D not resolved. V was trimmed by 6 bases and J by 10 bases, leaving 15 bases between them. This CDR3 region has 12 residues. Per the germline V gene, CDR1 is SQVTM and CDR2 is ANQGSEA. The CDR3 DNA is TGCAGCGTCAGATCACCACCGGAGGAGCTGTTTTTT. Its translation is CSVRSPPEELFF.

The chain combines TRBV7-6 with TRBJ2-2; 8 bases map to TRBD1. This CDR3 spans 16 amino acids. With V trimmed by 1 base and J by 1 base, 2 bases remained unmatched. Germline CDR1 and CDR2: SGHVS and FNYEAQ. In DNA, the CDR3 is TGTGCCAGCAGCTTAGGACAGGGGAGGAACACCGGGGAGCTGTTTTTT. Protein: CASSLGQGRNTGELFF.

This chain uses TRBV6-5 with TRBJ1-2; tentative D call: TRBD1 (5 bases). From germline, CDR1 is MNHEY and CDR2 SVGAGI. V was pared by 6 bases and J by 4 bases, with 12 bases between. The CDR3 length is 13 residues. The chain's CDR3 is CASRLTDTYGYTF. The CDR3 region has the DNA TGTGCCAGCAGACTGACAGATACCTATGGCTACACCTTC.

J is TRBJ2-7 and V is TRBV2; tentatively, D is TRBD1 or TRBD2 (5 bases each). The germline V gene has CDR1 SNHLY and CDR2 FYNNEI. This CDR3 has 17 residues. With 4 bases removed from V and 3 bases from J, the gap between germline ends came to 22 bases. In nucleotides, the CDR3 is TGTGCCAGCAGTGCACCCTCCCGGGACCTACGGGGCTACGAGCAGTACTTC. This translates into CASSAPSRDLRGYEQYF.

The gene calls are TRBV29-1 and TRBJ1-3, with D unclear. Germline CDR1 is SQVTM and CDR2 is ANQGSEA. The CDR3 is 12 amino acids. Trimming took off 4 bases at V and 2 bases at J, with 6 bases between the two ends. The CDR3 loop reads CSVGAAGNTIYF. The CDR3 DNA is TGCAGCGTTGGGGCAGCTGGAAACACCATATATTTT. Full variable domain (remainder filled in from reference TRBV29-1 and TRBJ1-3): SAVISQKPSRDICQRGTSLTIQCQVDSQVTMMFWYRQQPGQSLTLIATANQGSEATYESGFVIDKFPISRPNLTFSTLTVSNMSPEDSSIYLCSVGAAGNTIYFGEGSWLTVV.

The V gene is TRBV9, the J gene TRBJ1-1; D remains ambiguous. CDR1 and CDR2 from the germline V gene are SGDLS and YYNGEE. V was pared by 0 bases and J by 3 bases, with 15 bases between. CDR3 length: 16 amino acids. CDR3 nucleotide sequence: TGTGCCAGCAGCGTAGATGGGCAGGCGCCACACACTGAAGCTTTCTTT. It codes for CASSVDGQAPHTEAFF.

The chain employs TRBV29-1 and TRBJ2-5, with D possibly called TRBD1 or TRBD2 (5 bases each). The CDR3 spans 15 residues. From germline, CDR1 is SQVTM and CDR2 ANQGSEA. V lost 4 bases and J 5 bases, leaving 20 bases between the germline ends. CDR3 amino acids: CSVGGTPALFETQYF. The CDR3 DNA is TGCAGCGTTGGAGGGACCCCTGCGCTTTTTGAGACCCAGTACTTC.

V gene TRBV18 combines with J gene TRBJ1-5, with 9 positions matching TRBD1. In germline, CDR1 is KGHSH, CDR2 LQKENI. The CDR3 runs to 16 residues. With 5 bases clipped from V and 5 bases from J, the junction kept 10 bases outside the gene matches. CDR3 region: CASSSYGTGLHQPQHF. CDR3 nucleotides: TGTGCCAGCTCATCGTACGGGACAGGGCTTCATCAGCCCCAGCATTTT. Variable domain in full (rest from reference TRBV18 and TRBJ1-5): NAGVMQNPRHLVRRRGQEARLRCSPMKGHSHVYWYRQLPEEGLKFMVYLQKENIIDESGMPKERFSAEFPKEGPSILRIQQVVRGDSAAYFCASSSYGTGLHQPQHFGDGTRLSIL.

In its sample, this clone was seen once. V usage is TRBV7-9 and J usage is TRBJ1-3; D is uncertain. Germline loops: CDR1 SEHNR, CDR2 FQNEAQ (reference sequence). This CDR3 is built from 13 residues. V lost 1 base, J lost 7 bases, and 8 bases lay in between. CDR3 sequence reads: CASSLGPINTIYF. Written as DNA, the CDR3 is TGTGCCAGCAGCTTAGGACCTATTAACACCATATATTTT.

The chain couples TRBV23-1 to TRBJ1-6, with a possible D match to TRBD1 (6 bases). TRBV23-1 is recorded as an ORF, its role being uncertain. V was shortened by 0 bases and J by 4 bases, with 10 bases between the two germline ends. The CDR3 is 16 residues long. CDR3 in amino acids: CASSQSGTPYNSPLHF. The CDR3 region has the DNA TGCGCCAGCAGTCAATCGGGGACACCATATAATTCACCCCTCCACTTT.